A selection of T cell receptor beta chains follows, all from one sample in a study of T cell responses to AZD1222 COVID-19 vaccine. Repertoires were generated with immunoSEQ multiplex PCR, while TCRdb's copy carries only in-frame clones and drops some. The table shows about 89,000 clones, with 70% to 90% occurring only once. The sample here was peripheral blood, taken 28 days after the second AZD1222 dose. All receptors derive from an adult who received the AZD1222 COVID-19 vaccine. The CDR3 runs from the conserved cysteine through the conserved F or W. D genes are given only for firm matches. Only part of the rows carry a size: once, few, many, or a class if the clone is expanded.

few	NA	TRBV11-2	TRBJ1-3	TGTGCCAGCAGCTTAAGGGTGTCGGGGTACTTCTTAGGTGGAAACACCATATATTTT	CASSLRVSGYFLGGNTIYF
NA	TRBD1	TRBV15	TRBJ1-5	TGTGCCACCAGCAGAGGGGGGACAGGCAATCAGCCCCAGCATTTT	CATSRGGTGNQPQHF
NA	NA	TRBV6-5	TRBJ1-6	TGTGCCAGCCGTTTGAGAACTAATTCACCCCTCCACTTT	CASRLRTNSPLHF
NA	TRBD2	TRBV9	TRBJ2-1	TGTGCCAGCAGCCTTGGGACTAGCGGGGGGGCCGCCTACAATGAGCAGTTCTTC	CASSLGTSGGAAYNEQFF
NA	NA	TRBV4-1	TRBJ1-6	TGCGCCAGCAGCCAAGGGCAGTATAATTCACCCCTCCACTTT	CASSQGQYNSPLHF
NA	NA	TRBV4-2	TRBJ2-7	TGTGCCAGCAGCCAAGAAGTCGCAGGGGAGTCCTACGAGCAGTACTTC	CASSQEVAGESYEQYF
NA	NA	TRBV30	TRBJ1-2	TGTGCCTGGAACACAGGGAGTAGGAGGGGCTACACCTTC	CAWNTGSRRGYTF
few	NA	TRBV18	TRBJ1-5	TGTGCCAGCTCACCACCTTATCAGCCCCAGCATTTT	CASSPPYQPQHF
NA	NA	TRBV7-2	TRBJ1-4	TGTGCCAGCAGCTTAGTGGGATTTGCAACTAATGAAAAACTGTTTTTT	CASSLVGFATNEKLFF
NA	NA	TRBV4-1	TRBJ2-3	TGCGCCAGCAGCCCCCTGGGAGCGGTTCCGCAGTATTTT	CASSPLGAVPQYF
NA	NA	TRBV7-8	TRBJ1-2	TGTGCCAGCAGCTCACCAGGGGATACTGGCTATGGCTACACCTTC	CASSSPGDTGYGYTF
NA	TRBD2	TRBV2	TRBJ2-1	TGTGCCAGCAGCCAAGGACGGGGGGGCCAATCTAATAATTCGCAGTTCTTC	CASSQGRGGQSNNSQFF
NA	TRBD2	TRBV4-2	TRBJ2-7	TGTGCCAGCAGCCAAGTGGGACTAGGTCATTCCGAGCAGTACTTC	CASSQVGLGHSEQYF
NA	TRBD1	TRBV30	TRBJ1-2	TGTGCCTGGAGGCAGGGGGGAGGCTATGGCTACACCTTC	CAWRQGGGYGYTF
few	TRBD1	TRBV5-4	TRBJ1-2	TGTGCCAGCAACTCACAGGGGGGGGACTATGGCTACACCTTC	CASNSQGGDYGYTF
NA	TRBD2	TRBV7-9	TRBJ2-3	TGTGCCAGCAGCCCTTATAGCGGGGGACATACTAGCACAGATACGCAGTATTTT	CASSPYSGGHTSTDTQYF
NA	NA	TRBV7-9	TRBJ1-5	TGTGCCAGCAGCTTTGCAGGTCAGCCCCAGCATTTT	CASSFAGQPQHF
few	TRBD2	TRBV19	TRBJ2-3	TGTGCCAGTAGTAGGGGGGGAGATACGCAGTATTTT	CASSRGGDTQYF
NA	NA	TRBV24-1	TRBJ2-7	TGTGCCACACTCCCGTGGGGCTACGAGCAGTACTTC	CATLPWGYEQYF
NA	TRBD1	TRBV6-5	TRBJ2-3	TGTGCCAGCAGGGCAGTCAAACAGGGGTCGAATACGCAGTATTTT	CASRAVKQGSNTQYF
NA	NA	TRBV11-3	TRBJ2-5	TGTGCCAGCAGCCAACAGGGTCCTCAAGAGACCCAGTACTTC	CASSQQGPQETQYF
once	TRBD1	TRBV5-1	TRBJ1-1	TGCGCCAGCAGGTCCGCCGCAGACAGGGGGAACACTGAAGCTTTCTTT	CASRSAADRGNTEAFF
NA	TRBD1	TRBV4-3	TRBJ1-4	TGCGCCAGCAGCCCGTTCACAGGGGTCGGGGAAAAACTGTTTTTT	CASSPFTGVGEKLFF
NA	NA	TRBV9	TRBJ1-6	TGTGCCAGCAGCCCCGGGGAGGGATCACCCCTCCACTTT	CASSPGEGSPLHF
NA	TRBD1	TRBV18	TRBJ2-7	TGTGCCAGCTCACCACCGGGGTGGACAGGGTTTGTTTACGAGCAGTACTTC	CASSPPGWTGFVYEQYF
NA	TRBD1	TRBV4-3	TRBJ1-4	TGCGCCAGCAGCCAAGAAGAAGGGGGCCTTGAAAAACTGTTTTTT	CASSQEEGGLEKLFF
NA	NA	TRBV10-1	TRBJ1-1	TGCGCCAGCAGTGACCAGGGAACCCTTAACACTGAAGCTTTCTTT	CASSDQGTLNTEAFF
NA	NA	TRBV6-5	TRBJ1-2	TGTGCCAGCAGTTCTCCGGGCTACTATGGCTACACCTTC	CASSSPGYYGYTF
NA	TRBD1	TRBV6-5	TRBJ1-1	TGTGCCAGCAGTTACACAGGGGCGAACACTGAAGCTTTCTTT	CASSYTGANTEAFF
NA	NA	TRBV7-5	TRBJ1-5	TGTGCCGAGGGGGGCAGGGGACGGAATCAGCCCCAGCATTTT	CAEGGRGRNQPQHF
NA	NA	TRBV4-2	TRBJ1-4	TGTGCCAGCAGCCCACAGGGACAAGAAAAACTGTTTTTT	CASSPQGQEKLFF
NA	NA	TRBV12-2	TRBJ2-3	TGTGCAAGTCGCCGTCAGGCCCTCCAGCGTCCCCCCGGCACAGATACGCAGTATTTT	CASRRQALQRPPGTDTQYF
NA	TRBD1	TRBV28	TRBJ1-5	TGTGCCAGCAGCATAAGAACAGGGGGCGCCGGGAAACAGCCCCAGCATTTT	CASSIRTGGAGKQPQHF
NA	TRBD1	TRBV7-2	TRBJ1-5	TGTGCCAGCAGCTCTCGGACAGGGAACAATCAGCCCCAGCATTTT	CASSSRTGNNQPQHF
NA	NA	TRBV24-1	TRBJ1-2	TGTGCCACCAGTGAAACAAAGTGGGGCTATGGCTACACCTTC	CATSETKWGYGYTF
NA	NA	TRBV2	TRBJ1-2	TGTGCCAGCAAGTTGGGGGATGGCTACACCTTC	CASKLGDGYTF
NA	TRBD1	TRBV9	TRBJ2-2	TGTGCCAGCAGCGTGGGGACAGGGGGAGACACCGGGGAGCTGTTTTTT	CASSVGTGGDTGELFF
few	NA	TRBV6-5	TRBJ2-7	TGTGCCAGCGGAGGTGCTAGGAACTCCTACGAGCAGTACTTC	CASGGARNSYEQYF
once	TRBD1	TRBV5-1	TRBJ1-1	TGCGCCAGCAGCTTGGGGGGACAGGTCATTAACACTGAAGCTTTCTTT	CASSLGGQVINTEAFF
few	NA	TRBV18	TRBJ1-1	TGTGCCAGCTCACCAACAATCAGGAACACTGAAGCTTTCTTT	CASSPTIRNTEAFF
NA	TRBD2	TRBV4-3	TRBJ2-3	TGCGCCAGCAGCCCTAGCGGGGGAAGGACAGATACGCAGTATTTT	CASSPSGGRTDTQYF
NA	NA	TRBV6-2/TRBV6-3	TRBJ1-1	TGTGCCAGCAGTTACCCCCTCACCCGACGGAACACTGAAGCTTTCTTT	CASSYPLTRRNTEAFF
few	NA	TRBV19	TRBJ1-6	TGTGCCAGTAGTATAGCAGGGGCAAATTCACCCCTCCACTTT	CASSIAGANSPLHF
NA	NA	TRBV27	TRBJ1-3	TGTGCCAGCAGTCCATCTCAAAGAATCTCTGGAAACACCATATATTTT	CASSPSQRISGNTIYF
NA	NA	TRBV3-1/TRBV3-2	TRBJ2-1	TGTGCCAGCAGCCAAGATCGGGGGGCCTTTGTTAATGAGCAGTTCTTC	CASSQDRGAFVNEQFF
few	NA	TRBV15	TRBJ1-5	TGTGCCACCAGCAGAGGCAGCCAGCCCCAGCATTTT	CATSRGSQPQHF
NA	NA	TRBV12-3/TRBV12-4	TRBJ2-7	TGTGCCAGCAGTCCCACTAAGGACTACGAGCAGTACTTC	CASSPTKDYEQYF
NA	NA	TRBV11-3	TRBJ2-7	TGTGCCAGCAGCCCCTCCTACGAGCAGTACTTC	CASSPSYEQYF
once	TRBD1	TRBV30	TRBJ1-5	TGTGCCTGTGGACAGGGCGACAATCAGCCCCAGCATTTT	CACGQGDNQPQHF
few	NA	TRBV4-1	TRBJ2-2	TGCGCCAGCAGCCAGCCAGACGGGACCGGGGAGCTGTTTTTT	CASSQPDGTGELFF
once	NA	TRBV10-3	TRBJ1-1	TGTGCCACCCTAGGGGGGAGTACTGAAGCTTTCTTT	CATLGGSTEAFF
few	TRBD1	TRBV7-9	TRBJ2-7	TGTGCCAGCAGCACCTACAGGGGTTCGAGCTCCTACGAGCAGTACTTC	CASSTYRGSSSYEQYF
NA	NA	TRBV30	TRBJ2-7	TGTGCCTGGAGGAGTAGAGGGCAGGTGGGTGGGGAGCAGTACTTC	CAWRSRGQVGGEQYF
NA	TRBD1	TRBV2	TRBJ2-3	TGTGCCAGCAGTGACAGGGGGACAAGCACAGATACGCAGTATTTT	CASSDRGTSTDTQYF